The 7 T cell receptor gamma chains below come from one sample, sequenced in a study of intestinal T cells in coeliac disease (dated by TCRdb to 2018 to 2020). For each case, genomic DNA was extracted from ten 5-um FFPE scrolls with the QIAamp DNA FFPE tissue kit. The library was generated by multiplex PCR. The listed sequencing device is Ion Torrent PGM. The LymphoTrack kit, which has primers carrying Illumina adapters, was used to amplify TRG repertoires from 200 ng of biopsy DNA. TCRdb called clones anew from the public reads via CATT; matching DNA rows were later pooled. The sample has 500 to 700 gamma-chain clones on record, around half of them singletons. The ten largest clones add up to around a sixth of the sample. Sample: a duodenal biopsy. These receptors came from a human donor with celiac disease.

About this clone itself: This may stem from a read error, because a much larger clone lies one nucleotide away. V gene TRGV11 combines with J gene TRGJP1. TRGV11 is sorted into the ORF group, with uncertain function. This CDR3 is 14 amino acids long. For the CDR3, the DNA is TGTGCCTGCTGGATTAGGCCGGGAGGTTGGTCCAAGATATTT. It encodes CACWIRPGGWSKIF.

This clone has only one observation. This chain connects TRGV9 to TRGJP1. V trimming: 3 bases; J trimming: 9 bases; junction bases outside the gene matches: 7. The CDR3 loop spans 13 amino acids. Germline V gene lookup returns CDR1 GITISATS and CDR2 ISYDGTV (reference sequence). CDR3 residues: CALWEIACWFKIF. CDR3 nucleotide sequence: TGTGCCTTGTGGGAGATCGCCTGTTGGTTCAAGATATTT.

Relative to its sample, this clone is hyperexpanded. The chain has TRGV3 and TRGJ1 or TRGJ2. CDR3 size: 11 residues. Germline V CDR1 and CDR2: VTNTFY, YDVSTARD (reference sequence). J gave up 11 bases and V 0 bases, and 4 bases lay outside the gene matches. The CDR3, as DNA: TGTGCCACCTGGGACAGGCCTGAGAAACTCTTT. It encodes CATWDRPEKLF.

A word on this clone: TCRdb's protein for this DNA is that of a much larger clone and differs from the translation at residue 3, likely a read error; the protein shown is the DNA translation. V is TRGV9 and J is TRGJ1 or TRGJ2. Germline CDR1 GITISATS, CDR2 ISYDGTV (reference sequence). The CDR3 is 15 residues long. CDR3 bases: TGTGCCTCGTGGGAGTCAAATCCGAATTATTATAAGAAACTCTTT. It translates to CASWESNPNYYKKLF.

This clone was seen a few times. A much larger clone lies one base from this, so it may be a read error. This chain joins TRGV10 and TRGJ1 or TRGJ2. TRGV10 is reported as an ORF; its role is uncertain. The CDR3 length is 11 residues. V trimming: 8 bases; J trimming: 16 bases; junction bases outside the gene matches: 15. CDR3 DNA sequence: TGTGCTGCGTGGGATCTGGGACAAAAGCTCTTT. The encoded protein is CAAWDLGQKLF.

The chain uses TRGV10 and TRGJP1. TRGV10 is treated as an ORF (open reading frame) with a function not yet certain. The CDR3 sequence is 15 residues long. With 7 bases clipped from V and 3 bases from J, the junction kept 9 bases outside the gene matches. The DNA of the CDR3 is TGTGCTGCGTGGTCGAATAGCCCCACTGGTTGGTTCAAGATATTT. This translates into CAAWSNSPTGWFKIF.

With regard to this clone: TCRdb records a much larger clone's protein for this DNA, with a difference at residue 9 that likely arises from a read error; the protein given is the translation of the DNA. The chain combines TRGV3 with TRGJ1 or TRGJ2. This CDR3 is 11 amino acids long. Germline CDR1 reads VTNTFY; CDR2 reads YDVSTARD (reference sequence). With V trimmed by 0 bases and J by 15 bases, 8 bases remained unmatched. CDR3: CATWDRLERLF. CDR3 nucleotides: TGTGCCACCTGGGACAGGCTGGAGAGACTCTTT.